This T cell receptor beta chain was profiled in a study of shared clonotypes between healthy human individuals. Germline trimming cut 3 bases from V and 3 bases from J; bases unmatched to any gene: 6. The CDR3 spans 15 residues. Germline loops: CDR1 SGDLS, CDR2 YYNGEE. In the naive CD8 group, cells lacked CD45RO and were positively selected for CCR7, so terminally differentiated effector memory CD45RA+ cells were left out. Among the donors, all were Caucasian adults who lived in Nashville, Tennessee. Measured with immunoSEQ multiplex PCR; TCRdb has only the in-frame clones, and not every one. Here the sample spans roughly 600,000 clones, 98% being singletons.

The chain couples TRBV9 to TRBJ2-1; 7 bases map to TRBD1. Sequencing was carried out using naive CD8+ T cells sorted from blood. This receptor was taken from a man aged 30-40 years in good health. The CDR3 nucleotides read TGTGCCAGCAGCGCTACCGGGACAGACTACAATGAGCAGTTCTTC. It encodes CASSATGTDYNEQFF.